This T cell receptor (beta chain) was documented in a study of T cell responses to AZD1222 COVID-19 vaccine. General observations from the study: Spike was spanned by vaccine-associated CD4 TCRs, which were dominant at 160-218 and 743-854. Just a handful of AZD1222 recipients were seropositive at baseline. White British people made up most donors, females outnumbered males, and clonal diversity was possibly underestimated. Sampling captured repertoires only after the peak T cell response.

Clones were sequenced by immunoSEQ multiplex PCR, and TCRdb holds only the in-frame ones, with some missing. This table holds 200,000 or so clones, around 87% found once. Of note for this clone: Its matching antigen is unknown.

This sequence originates from an adult in good health. The input for sequencing was peripheral blood, taken on day 0 of MenACWY control vaccination.

CDR3 in DNA: TGCGCCAGCAGCGATACAGGGGGGAACAATCAGCCCCAGCATTTT. It specifies CASSDTGGNNQPQHF. This chain joins TRBV5-1 and TRBJ1-5; 8 bases match TRBD1. The V gene end was trimmed by 4 bases and the J gene end by 3 bases; junction bases not matched to a gene: 6. Germline V lookup: CDR1 SGHRS, CDR2 YFSETQ. This CDR3 is built from 15 residues.